The clone carrying this T cell receptor (beta chain) was detected only a few times. Germline values: CDR1 DFQATT, CDR2 SNEGSKA (reference sequence). This CDR3 is 11 amino acids long. V shed 6 bases and J shed 7 bases, with 12 bases lying between them. In the authors' methods: Amplification of reference gene primers provided the estimated nucleated cell counts. TCRdb's table, derived via immunoSEQ multiplex PCR, lists solely in-frame clones and lacks some. V and J calls and clone size come straight from that table; D and trimming were deduced from the DNA. The sample holds about 74,000 clones, just over 85% seen once. The sample originates from a study of blood T cell repertoires in COVID-19.

This receptor was identified in a woman over 75 with active or convalescent COVID-19. Sequenced: peripheral blood. V is TRBV20-1 and J is TRBJ1-1, with TRBD1 as a possible D gene (5 bases). CDR3 amino acids: CSARPRVEAFF. CDR3 in DNA: TGCAGTGCCAGACCCAGGGTTGAAGCTTTCTTT.